The T cell receptor beta chain described here comes from a study of blood T cell repertoires in COVID-19. Study overall: The study drew acute and convalescent COVID-19 samples from the United States, Italy and Spain. The analysed material was cDNA or gDNA that came from T cells, B-cell-depleted T cells, or PBMCs.

Study processing details: Estimation of nucleated cell counts was performed using reference gene primer amplification. Produced via immunoSEQ multiplex PCR; TCRdb's table is partial and in-frame only. Clonal size and the V and J genes are those of that table, whereas D and trimming came from the DNA. This table holds 150,000 to 200,000 clones, roughly nine tenths found once. The ends lost 10 bases at V and 6 bases at J; junction bases unmatched: 7. This CDR3 spans 13 amino acids. The germline gives CDR1 MDHEN, CDR2 SYDVKM. Sequencing input: peripheral blood. V and J are TRBV28 and TRBJ1-5, with 9 bases aligning to TRBD1. The receptor comes from a man aged 50-59 years with acute or convalescent COVID-19. CDR3 residues: CAIATGGLQPQHF. The CDR3, as DNA: TGTGCCATCGCTACAGGGGGCCTTCAGCCCCAGCATTTT. Based on the CDR3 plus reference TRBV28 and TRBJ1-5, the full variable domain is DVKVTQSSRYLVKRTGEKVFLECVQDMDHENMFWYRQDPGLGLRLIYFSYDVKMKEKGDIPEGYSVSREKKERFSLILESASTNQTSMYLCAIATGGLQPQHFGDGTRLSIL.